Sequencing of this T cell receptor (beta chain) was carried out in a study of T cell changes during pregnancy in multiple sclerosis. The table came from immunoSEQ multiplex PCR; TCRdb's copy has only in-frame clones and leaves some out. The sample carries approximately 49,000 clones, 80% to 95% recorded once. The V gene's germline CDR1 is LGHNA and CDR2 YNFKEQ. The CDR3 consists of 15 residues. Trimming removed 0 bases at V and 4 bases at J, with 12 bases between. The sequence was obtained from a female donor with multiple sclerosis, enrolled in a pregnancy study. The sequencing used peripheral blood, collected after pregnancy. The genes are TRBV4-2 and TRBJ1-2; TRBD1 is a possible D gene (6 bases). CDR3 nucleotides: TGTGCCAGCAGCCAAGATCGTCTGACAGGCTATGGCTACACCTTC. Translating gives CASSQDRLTGYGYTF.